This T cell receptor (beta chain) was recovered during a study of T cell changes during pregnancy in multiple sclerosis. Measured with immunoSEQ multiplex PCR; TCRdb has only the in-frame clones, and not every one. The sample holds tens of thousands of clones, under 95% seen once. From germline, CDR1 is SQVTM and CDR2 ANQGSEA. The length of the CDR3 is 15 residues. The V end was cut by 3 bases, the J end by 4 bases, with 18 bases between. The chain has TRBV29-1 and TRBJ1-2; maybe TRBD1 (5 bases). This clonotype originated in a female donor with multiple sclerosis, enrolled in a pregnancy study. Source: peripheral blood, taken before pregnancy. CDR3 in DNA: TGCAGCGTTGATGAGGTGGGGGGACCCGCCTATGGCTACACCTTC. Encoded protein: CSVDEVGGPAYGYTF. The entire variable domain, with the rest obtained from reference TRBV29-1 and TRBJ1-2, is as follows: SAVISQKPSRDICQRGTSLTIQCQVDSQVTMMFWYRQQPGQSLTLIATANQGSEATYESGFVIDKFPISRPNLTFSTLTVSNMSPEDSSIYLCSVDEVGGPAYGYTFGSGTRLTVV.